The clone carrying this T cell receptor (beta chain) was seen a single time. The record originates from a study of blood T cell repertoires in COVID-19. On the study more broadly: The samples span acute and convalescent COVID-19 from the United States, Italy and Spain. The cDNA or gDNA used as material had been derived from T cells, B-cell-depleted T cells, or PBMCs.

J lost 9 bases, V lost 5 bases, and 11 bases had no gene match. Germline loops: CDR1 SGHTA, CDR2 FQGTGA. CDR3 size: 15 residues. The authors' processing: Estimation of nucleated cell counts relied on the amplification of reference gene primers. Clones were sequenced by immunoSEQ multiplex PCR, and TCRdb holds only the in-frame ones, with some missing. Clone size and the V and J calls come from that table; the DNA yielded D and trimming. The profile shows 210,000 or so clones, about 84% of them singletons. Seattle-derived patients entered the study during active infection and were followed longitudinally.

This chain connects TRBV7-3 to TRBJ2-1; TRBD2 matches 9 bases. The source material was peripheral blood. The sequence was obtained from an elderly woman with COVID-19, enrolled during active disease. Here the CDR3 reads CASSPRIAGVREQFF. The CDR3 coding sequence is TGTGCCAGCAGCCCCAGAATAGCGGGAGTCCGTGAGCAGTTCTTC.